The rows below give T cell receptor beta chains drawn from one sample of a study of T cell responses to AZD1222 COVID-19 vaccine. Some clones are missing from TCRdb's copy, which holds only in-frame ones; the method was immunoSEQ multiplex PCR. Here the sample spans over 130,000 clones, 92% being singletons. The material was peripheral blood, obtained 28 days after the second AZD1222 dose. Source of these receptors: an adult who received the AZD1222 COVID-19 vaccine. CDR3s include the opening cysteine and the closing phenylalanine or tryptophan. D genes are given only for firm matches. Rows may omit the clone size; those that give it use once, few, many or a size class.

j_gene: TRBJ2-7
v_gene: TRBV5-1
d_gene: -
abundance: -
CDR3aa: CASSLGLAQTYEQYF
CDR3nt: TGCGCCAGCAGCTTGGGGCTAGCGCAAACCTACGAGCAGTACTTC

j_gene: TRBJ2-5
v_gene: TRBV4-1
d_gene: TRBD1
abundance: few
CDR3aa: CASSQGRGRILGETQYF
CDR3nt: TGCGCCAGCAGCCAAGGCAGGGGGCGGATCTTGGGAGAGACCCAGTACTTC

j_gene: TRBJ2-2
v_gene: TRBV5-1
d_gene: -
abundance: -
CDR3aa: CASTAIPGELFF
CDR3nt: TGCGCCAGCACGGCCATCCCCGGGGAGCTGTTTTTT

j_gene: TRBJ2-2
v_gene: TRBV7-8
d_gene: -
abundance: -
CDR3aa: CASSELDGTATNTGELFF
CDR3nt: TGTGCCAGCAGCGAACTAGACGGGACGGCTACGAACACCGGGGAGCTGTTTTTT

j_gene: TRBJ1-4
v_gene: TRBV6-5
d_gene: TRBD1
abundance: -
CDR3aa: CASSYTGTGIGEKLFF
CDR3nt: TGTGCCAGCAGTTATACCGGGACAGGGATTGGAGAAAAACTGTTTTTT

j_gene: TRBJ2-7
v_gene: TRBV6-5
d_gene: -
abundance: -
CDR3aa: CASSPTGYEQYF
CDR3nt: TGTGCCAGCAGTCCGACCGGCTACGAGCAGTACTTC

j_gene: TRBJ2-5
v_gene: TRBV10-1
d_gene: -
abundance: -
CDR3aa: CASSESPGQETQYF
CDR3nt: TGCGCCAGCAGTGAGTCTCCAGGACAAGAGACCCAGTACTTC

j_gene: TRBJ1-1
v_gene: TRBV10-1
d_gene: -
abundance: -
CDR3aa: CASSESGAGNTEAFF
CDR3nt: TGCGCCAGCAGTGAGAGTGGTGCGGGGAACACTGAAGCTTTCTTT

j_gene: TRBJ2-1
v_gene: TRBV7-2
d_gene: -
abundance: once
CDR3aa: CASSLVRLVRSREQFF
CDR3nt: TGTGCCAGCAGCTTAGTCCGGCTAGTTAGGTCGCGTGAGCAGTTCTTC

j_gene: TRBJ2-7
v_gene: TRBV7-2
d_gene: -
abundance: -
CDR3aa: CASSPGFGLGEQYF
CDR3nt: TGTGCCAGCAGCCCCGGTTTTGGGCTAGGGGAGCAGTACTTC

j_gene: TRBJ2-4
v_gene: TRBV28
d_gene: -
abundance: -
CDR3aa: CASSLSGARNIQYF
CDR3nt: TGTGCCAGCAGTTTATCAGGGGCTAGAAACATTCAGTACTTC

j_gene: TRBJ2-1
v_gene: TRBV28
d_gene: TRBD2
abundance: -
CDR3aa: CASSSRTRSYNEQFF
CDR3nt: TGTGCCAGCAGTTCCCGGACTAGGTCCTACAATGAGCAGTTCTTC

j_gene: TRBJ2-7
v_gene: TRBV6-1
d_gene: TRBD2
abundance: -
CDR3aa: CASSDSGRPYEQYF
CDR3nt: TGTGCCAGCAGTGACAGCGGGAGGCCCTACGAGCAGTACTTC

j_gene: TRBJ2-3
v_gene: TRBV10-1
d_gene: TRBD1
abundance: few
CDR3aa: CASSPSGTVSDTQYF
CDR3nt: TGCGCCAGCAGTCCCTCCGGGACAGTATCTGATACGCAGTATTTT

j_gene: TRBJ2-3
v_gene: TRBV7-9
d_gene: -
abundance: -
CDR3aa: CASSSGLDTQYF
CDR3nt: TGTGCCAGCAGCTCCGGACTAGATACGCAGTATTTT

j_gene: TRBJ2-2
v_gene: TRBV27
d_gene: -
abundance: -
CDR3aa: CASSNSRGGTGELFF
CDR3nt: TGTGCCAGCAGTAATAGCAGGGGGGGGACCGGGGAGCTGTTTTTT

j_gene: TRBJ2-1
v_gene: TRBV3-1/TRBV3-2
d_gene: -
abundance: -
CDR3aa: CASSLEDQPYNEQFF
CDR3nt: TGTGCCAGCAGCCTTGAGGACCAACCATACAATGAGCAGTTCTTC

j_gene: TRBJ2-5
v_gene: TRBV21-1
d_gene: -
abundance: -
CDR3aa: CASSTGGQGEGETQYF
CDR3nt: TGTGCCAGCAGCACCGGGGGACAGGGGGAAGGAGAGACCCAGTACTTC

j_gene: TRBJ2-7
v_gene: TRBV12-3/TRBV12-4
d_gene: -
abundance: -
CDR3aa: CASSADYEQYF
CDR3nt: TGTGCCAGCAGTGCCGACTACGAGCAGTACTTC

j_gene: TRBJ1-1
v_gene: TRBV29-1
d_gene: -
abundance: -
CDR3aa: CSVDPHLRPTEAFF
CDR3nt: TGCAGCGTCGACCCTCATCTAAGACCAACTGAAGCTTTCTTT

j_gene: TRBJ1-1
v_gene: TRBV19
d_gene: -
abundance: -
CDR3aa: CASSIWQPNTEAFF
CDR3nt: TGTGCCAGTAGTATATGGCAGCCAAACACTGAAGCTTTCTTT

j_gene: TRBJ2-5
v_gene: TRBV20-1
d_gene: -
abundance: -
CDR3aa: CSASFGRVTQYF
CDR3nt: TGCAGTGCTAGTTTCGGGCGGGTAACCCAGTACTTC

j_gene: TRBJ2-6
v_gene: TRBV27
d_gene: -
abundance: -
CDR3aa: CASSSSSGANVLTF
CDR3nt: TGTGCCAGCAGTTCCTCATCTGGGGCCAACGTCCTGACTTTC

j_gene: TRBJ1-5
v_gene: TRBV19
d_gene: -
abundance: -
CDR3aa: CASSMILGSNSNQPQHF
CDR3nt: TGTGCCAGTAGTATGATATTAGGCAGTAATAGCAATCAGCCCCAGCATTTT

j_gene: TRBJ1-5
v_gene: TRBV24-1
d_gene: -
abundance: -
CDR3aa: CATSDRAGSSNQPQHF
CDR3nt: TGTGCCACCAGTGATCGGGCAGGGAGTAGCAATCAGCCCCAGCATTTT

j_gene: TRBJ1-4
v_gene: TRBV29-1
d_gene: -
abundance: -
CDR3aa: CSVKTYRDRNEKLFF
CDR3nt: TGCAGCGTGAAAACTTACAGGGACCGCAATGAAAAACTGTTTTTT

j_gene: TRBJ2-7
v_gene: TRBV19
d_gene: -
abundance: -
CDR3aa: CASSSPGTGLSEQYF
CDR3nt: TGTGCCAGTAGTTCCCCCGGGACCGGGCTAAGTGAGCAGTACTTC

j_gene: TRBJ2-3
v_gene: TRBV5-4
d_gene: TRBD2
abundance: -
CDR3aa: CASSLGREPPDTQYF
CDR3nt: TGTGCCAGCAGCTTGGGGCGGGAGCCCCCCGATACGCAGTATTTT

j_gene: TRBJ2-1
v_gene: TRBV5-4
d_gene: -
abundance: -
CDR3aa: CASSFANGRGNNEQFF
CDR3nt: TGTGCCAGCAGCTTTGCTAACGGGAGAGGCAACAATGAGCAGTTCTTC

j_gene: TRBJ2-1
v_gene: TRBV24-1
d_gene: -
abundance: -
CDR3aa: CATSEPGLSNEQFF
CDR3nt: TGTGCCACCAGTGAGCCAGGGCTAAGCAATGAGCAGTTCTTC

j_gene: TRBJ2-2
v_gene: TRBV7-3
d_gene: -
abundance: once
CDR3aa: CASSLTATGELFF
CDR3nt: TGTGCCAGCAGCTTAACGGCAACCGGGGAGCTGTTTTTT

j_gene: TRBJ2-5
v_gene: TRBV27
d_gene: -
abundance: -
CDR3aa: CASSFDLGRETQYF
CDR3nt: TGTGCCAGCAGTTTTGACCTGGGACGAGAGACCCAGTACTTC

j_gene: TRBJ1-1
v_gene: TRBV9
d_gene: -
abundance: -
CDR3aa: CASSKDLGREYTEAFF
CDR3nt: TGTGCCAGCAGCAAGGATCTTGGACGGGAGTACACTGAAGCTTTCTTT

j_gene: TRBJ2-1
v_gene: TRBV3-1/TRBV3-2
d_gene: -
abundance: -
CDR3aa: CASSQDSRGFSYNEQFF
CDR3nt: TGTGCCAGCAGCCAAGATTCCCGGGGTTTCTCCTACAATGAGCAGTTCTTC

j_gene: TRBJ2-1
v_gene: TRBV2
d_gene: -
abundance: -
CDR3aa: CASQQTRPYNEQFF
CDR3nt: TGTGCCAGCCAGCAGACGAGACCTTACAATGAGCAGTTCTTC

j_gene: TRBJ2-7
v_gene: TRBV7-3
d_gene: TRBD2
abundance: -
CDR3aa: CASSLEAGGSYEQYF
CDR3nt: TGTGCCAGCAGCTTAGAAGCGGGAGGGTCCTACGAGCAGTACTTC

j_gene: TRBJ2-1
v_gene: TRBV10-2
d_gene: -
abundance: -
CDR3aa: CASSGGQLLTGSSYNEQFF
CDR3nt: TGCGCCAGCAGTGGGGGGCAGCTCCTAACCGGAAGCTCCTACAATGAGCAGTTCTTC

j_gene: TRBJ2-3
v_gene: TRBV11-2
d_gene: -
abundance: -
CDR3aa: CASSLEGPTTQYF
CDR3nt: TGTGCCAGCAGCTTAGAGGGACCGACTACGCAGTATTTT

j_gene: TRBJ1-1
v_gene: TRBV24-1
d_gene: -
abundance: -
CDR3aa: CATSGGGRVTEAFF
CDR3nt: TGTGCCACCAGTGGAGGGGGGCGGGTCACTGAAGCTTTCTTT

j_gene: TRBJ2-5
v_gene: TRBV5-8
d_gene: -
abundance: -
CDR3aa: CASSLVPGQETQYF
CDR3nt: TGTGCCAGCAGCTTGGTTCCGGGGCAAGAGACCCAGTACTTC

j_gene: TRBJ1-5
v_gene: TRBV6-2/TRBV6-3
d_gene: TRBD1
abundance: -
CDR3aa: CASSFTGTDNQPQHF
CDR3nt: TGTGCCAGCAGTTTCACCGGGACAGATAATCAGCCCCAGCATTTT

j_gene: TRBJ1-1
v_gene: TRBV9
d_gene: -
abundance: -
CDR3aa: CASSVIRGNTEAFF
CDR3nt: TGTGCCAGCAGCGTAATCCGGGGGAACACTGAAGCTTTCTTT

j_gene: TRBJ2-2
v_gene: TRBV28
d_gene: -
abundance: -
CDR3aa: CASSPWVRANTGELFF
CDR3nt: TGTGCCAGCAGTCCCTGGGTACGGGCGAACACCGGGGAGCTGTTTTTT

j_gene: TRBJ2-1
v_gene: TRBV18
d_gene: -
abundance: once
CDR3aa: CASSPIQGTNEQFF
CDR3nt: TGTGCCAGCTCACCGATTCAGGGGACCAATGAGCAGTTCTTC

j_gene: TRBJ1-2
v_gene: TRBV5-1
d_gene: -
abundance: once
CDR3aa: CASSPGVGWFNGYTF
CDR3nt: TGCGCCAGCAGCCCCGGAGTAGGGTGGTTCAATGGCTACACCTTC

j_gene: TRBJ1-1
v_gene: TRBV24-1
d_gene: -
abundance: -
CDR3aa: CATSGPGLNTEAFF
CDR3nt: TGTGCCACCAGTGGGCCAGGGTTGAACACTGAAGCTTTCTTT

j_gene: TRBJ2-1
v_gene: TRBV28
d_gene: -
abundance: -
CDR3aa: CASSRFTYNEQFF
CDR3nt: TGTGCCAGCAGTCGTTTCACCTACAATGAGCAGTTCTTC

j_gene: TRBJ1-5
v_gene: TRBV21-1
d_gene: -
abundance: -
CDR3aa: CASAGTGGYSNQPQHF
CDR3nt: TGTGCCAGCGCCGGGACAGGCGGTTATAGCAATCAGCCCCAGCATTTT

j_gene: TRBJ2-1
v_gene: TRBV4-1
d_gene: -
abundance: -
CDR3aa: CASSLSGSYNEQFF
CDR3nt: TGCGCCAGCAGCCTTAGCGGCTCCTACAATGAGCAGTTCTTC

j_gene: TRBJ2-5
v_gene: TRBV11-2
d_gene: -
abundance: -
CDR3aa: CASSFPSEKKTQYF
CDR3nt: TGTGCCAGCAGCTTCCCCAGCGAAAAAAAGACCCAGTACTTC

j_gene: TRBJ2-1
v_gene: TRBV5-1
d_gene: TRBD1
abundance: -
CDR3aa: CASSWEQGTSYNEQFF
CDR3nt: TGCGCCAGCAGCTGGGAACAGGGGACGTCCTACAATGAGCAGTTCTTC

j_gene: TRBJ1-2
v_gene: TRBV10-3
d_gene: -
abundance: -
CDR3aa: CAIKALPGDGYTF
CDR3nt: TGTGCCATCAAGGCGCTTCCAGGGGATGGCTACACCTTC

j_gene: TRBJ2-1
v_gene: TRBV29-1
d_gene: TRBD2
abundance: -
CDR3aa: CSVVGLTYNEQFF
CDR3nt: TGCAGCGTTGTGGGACTAACCTACAATGAGCAGTTCTTC

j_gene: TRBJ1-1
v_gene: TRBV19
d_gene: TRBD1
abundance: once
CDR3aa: CASGQGLGKNTEAFF
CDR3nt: TGTGCCAGCGGACAGGGGCTGGGAAAGAACACTGAAGCTTTCTTT

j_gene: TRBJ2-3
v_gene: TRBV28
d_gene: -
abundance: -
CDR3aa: CASSVPGSLADTQYF
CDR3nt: TGTGCCAGCAGCGTTCCGGGGTCCCTTGCAGATACGCAGTATTTT

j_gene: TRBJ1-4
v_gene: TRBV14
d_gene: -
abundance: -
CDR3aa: CASSHLRATNEKLFF
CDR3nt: TGTGCCAGCAGCCACCTCAGAGCAACTAATGAAAAACTGTTTTTT

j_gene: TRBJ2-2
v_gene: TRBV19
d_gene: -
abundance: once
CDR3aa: CASKWAGQDGELFF
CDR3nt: TGTGCCAGTAAATGGGCAGGGCAGGACGGGGAGCTGTTTTTT

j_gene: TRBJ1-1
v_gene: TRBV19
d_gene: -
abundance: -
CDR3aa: CASSIDRALAFF
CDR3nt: TGTGCCAGTAGTATAGATCGGGCGCTAGCTTTCTTT

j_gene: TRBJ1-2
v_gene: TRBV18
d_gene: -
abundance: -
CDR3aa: CASSPPTGTYGYTF
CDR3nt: TGTGCCAGCTCACCCCCGACAGGCACCTATGGCTACACCTTC